A single sample is the source of the 20 T cell receptor beta chains below, sequenced in a study of T cell responses to AZD1222 COVID-19 vaccine. Clones were read by immunoSEQ multiplex PCR, and TCRdb kept only the in-frame ones, dropping some. The table shows about 170,000 clones, with less than 90% occurring only once. The material was peripheral blood, obtained on day 0 of AZD1222 vaccination. Receptor source: an adult in good health.

The chain joins TRBV3-1 (or the pseudogene TRBV3-2) to TRBJ1-6; D is possibly TRBD1 (5 bases). The V gene's germline CDR1 is LGHDT and CDR2 YNNKEL (reference sequence). This CDR3 comprises 15 residues. V lost 1 base, J lost 4 bases, and 8 bases lay in between. This CDR3 is CASSQGQPYNSPLHF. The CDR3 bases are TGTGCCAGCAGCCAAGGACAGCCATATAATTCACCCCTCCACTTT.

The chain joins TRBV15 to TRBJ1-5, with D tentatively TRBD1 (6 bases). The CDR3 is made up of 16 amino acids. The V end lost 4 bases, the J end lost 3 bases, and 16 bases lay between the germline ends. Germline assignment: CDR1 LNHNV and CDR2 YYDKDF (reference sequence). The CDR3 DNA is TGTGCCACCAGCAAAGATACAGGGTTGAACAATCAGCCCCAGCATTTT. It translates to CATSKDTGLNNQPQHF.

The V call is TRBV5-1, the J call TRBJ2-2, with D perhaps matching TRBD1 (6 bases). Germline assignment: CDR1 SGHRS and CDR2 YFSETQ. The CDR3 extends over 15 amino acids. Deletions cut 4 bases from V and 4 bases from J, with 14 bases between. This CDR3 reads CASSLGDTITGELFF. CDR3 bases: TGCGCCAGCAGCCTGGGGGACACTATCACCGGGGAGCTGTTTTTT.

V usage is TRBV27 and J usage is TRBJ1-2; D gene uncertain. The CDR3 loop spans 13 amino acids. V lost 2 bases, J lost 6 bases, and 10 bases lay in between. Germline-derived CDR1 and CDR2 are MNHEY and SMNVEV (reference sequence). The CDR3 sequence: CASSLVGSNGYTF. The CDR3 DNA reads TGTGCCAGCAGTTTAGTGGGTAGTAATGGCTACACCTTC.

This chain uses TRBV5-1 with TRBJ1-2; D may be TRBD1 (5 bases). Germline V lookup: CDR1 SGHRS, CDR2 YFSETQ. V was pared by 3 bases and J by 8 bases, with 20 bases between. The CDR3 runs to 15 residues. CDR3 nucleotide sequence: TGCGCCAGCAGCTCGATCCCGGGACCGGGCTCAGGCTACACCTTC. This encodes CASSSIPGPGSGYTF.

The chain has TRBV30 and TRBJ1-4, with D tentatively TRBD1 (5 bases). The CDR3 is 11 amino acids. The V and J ends lost 2 bases and 10 bases respectively, with 8 bases between them. Germline-derived CDR1 and CDR2 are GTSNPN and SVGIG (reference sequence). This CDR3 is CAWSIGGKLFF. For the CDR3, the DNA is TGTGCCTGGAGTATCGGGGGAAAACTGTTTTTT.

The rearrangement joins TRBV7-6 to TRBJ2-3; 8 nucleotides agree with TRBD2. The V gene's germline CDR1 is SGHVS and CDR2 FNYEAQ. Losses at the gene ends were 2 bases for V and 5 bases for J; bases not matched to a gene: 6. CDR3 size: 15 residues. CDR3 coding DNA: TGTGCCAGCAGCTTACGTGGACTAGCTGTAGATACGCAGTATTTT. It codes for CASSLRGLAVDTQYF. The full variable domain, completed using reference TRBV7-6 and TRBJ2-3, is GAGVSQSPRYKVTKRGQDVALRCDPISGHVSLYWYRQALGQGPEFLTYFNYEAQQDKSGLPNDRFSAERPEGSISTLTIQRTEQRDSAMYRCASSLRGLAVDTQYFGPGTRLTVL.

The CDR3 protein is CASSTGGVRTQYF. In DNA, the CDR3 is TGTGCCAGCAGCACAGGGGGCGTTCGGACCCAGTACTTC. The chain employs TRBV12-3 or TRBV12-4 and TRBJ2-5; TRBD1 matches at 9 bases. Germline trimming cut 6 bases from V and 7 bases from J; bases unmatched to any gene: 6. This CDR3 has 13 amino acids.

The chain carries TRBV19 and TRBJ1-2; the match to TRBD1 covers 10 bases. With V trimmed by 11 bases and J by 3 bases, 9 bases remained unmatched. The CDR3 sequence is 14 residues long. From germline, CDR1 is LNHDA and CDR2 SQIVND (reference sequence). The CDR3 sequence: CASRGTGVHYGYTF. CDR3 DNA sequence: TGTGCCTCCCGGGGGACAGGGGTTCACTATGGCTACACCTTC.

The chain is built from TRBV5-1 and TRBJ1-4, with TRBD1 as a possible D gene (5 bases). Germline V lookup: CDR1 SGHRS, CDR2 YFSETQ. The CDR3 extends over 14 amino acids. V was trimmed by 4 bases and J by 11 bases, leaving 18 bases between them. The DNA of the CDR3 is TGCGCCAGCAGCCTTGGGGGGACCAACCTCAAACTGTTTTTT. Translating it yields CASSLGGTNLKLFF.

This sequence joins TRBV19 and TRBJ1-4; 11 bases line up with TRBD1. Germline lookup yields CDR1 LNHDA and CDR2 SQIVND (reference sequence). The CDR3 runs to 17 residues. The junction had 9 bases not matched to a gene; V was cut back by 9 bases and J by 0 bases. DNA of the CDR3: TGTGCCAGAAGGACAGGGGGCCCCCTTGCAACTAATGAAAAACTGTTTTTT. Amino acids: CARRTGGPLATNEKLFF.

The rearrangement links TRBV19 to TRBJ2-2, with 7 bases identical to TRBD1. The CDR3 sequence is 15 residues long. CDR1 is LNHDA and CDR2 is SQIVND in the germline V gene (reference sequence). Trimming at V came to 0 bases and at J to 4 bases, leaving 2 bases not matched to a gene. CDR3 coding DNA: TGTGCCAGTAGTATAGACCGACAGGGCACCGGGGAGCTGTTTTTT. Amino acids: CASSIDRQGTGELFF.

This chain connects TRBV6-5 to TRBJ2-7, with TRBD2 matching over 9 bases. The CDR3 has 14 amino acids. CDR1 is MNHEY and CDR2 is SVGAGI in the germline V gene. The V segment lost 8 bases and the J segment 6 bases; nucleotides outside the gene matches: 11. CDR3 coding DNA: TGTGCCAGCCAGCAGGGCCTAGCGGGAATCGAGCAGTACTTC. It specifies CASQQGLAGIEQYF.

The DNA for the CDR3 is TGTGCCAGCAGCTTAAGCGGGGAATACAATGAGCAGTTCTTC. Its protein is CASSLSGEYNEQFF. This chain connects TRBV7-3 to TRBJ2-1, with D maybe TRBD2 (6 bases). V dropped 1 base and J dropped 4 bases, with 8 bases sitting between them. The CDR3 totals 14 residues. The germline V gene has CDR1 SGHTA and CDR2 FQGTGA.

V usage is TRBV27 and J usage is TRBJ2-1, with a tentative D call TRBD2 (5 bases). Germline CDR1 is MNHEY and CDR2 is SMNVEV (reference sequence). Trimming stripped 0 bases from V and 6 bases from J, with 12 bases between. The CDR3 runs 15 residues. This chain's CDR3 is CASSLSIGGLNEQFF. The CDR3 bases are TGTGCCAGCAGTTTATCGATTGGAGGTCTCAATGAGCAGTTCTTC.

The chain uses TRBV28 and TRBJ2-5, with TRBD1 identical over 7 bases. This CDR3 has 14 amino acids. Per germline, CDR1 MDHEN and CDR2 SYDVKM. J gave up 4 bases and V 6 bases, and 8 bases lay outside the gene matches. CDR3 nucleotides: TGTGCCAGCAGATCGCATACAGGGGTAGAGACCCAGTACTTC. Protein: CASRSHTGVETQYF.

The chain is built from TRBV6-2 or TRBV6-3 and TRBJ2-7, with D possibly matching TRBD2 (6 bases). The CDR3 contains 17 residues. CDR1 and CDR2 (germline): MNHEY, SVGEGT. The ends were cut back, 3 bases at V and 5 bases at J, with 23 bases in the middle. The CDR3 reads CASSYSPGDGVNHEQYF. Written as DNA, the CDR3 is TGTGCCAGCAGTTATAGTCCGGGGGATGGTGTGAACCACGAGCAGTACTTC.

The chain combines TRBV5-8 with TRBJ1-5; tentatively, D is TRBD1 (5 bases). Germline CDR1 is SGHTS and CDR2 is YDEGEE. Between the trimmed V and J ends, which lost 1 base and 7 bases, there was a span of 12 bases. This CDR3 is 14 amino acids long. The DNA of the CDR3 is TGTGCCAGCAGCTTGAACCTAGCAGGGCAGCCCCAGCATTTT. Translating it yields CASSLNLAGQPQHF.

This clone was recorded only once. The chain has TRBV5-4 and TRBJ2-3; perhaps TRBD1 as D (5 bases). Germline V gene lookup returns CDR1 SGHNT and CDR2 YYREEE (reference sequence). The V end was cut by 6 bases, the J end by 1 base, with 12 bases between. CDR3 length: 14 amino acids. CDR3 amino acids: CASMDTVGTDTQYF. CDR3 in DNA: TGTGCCAGCATGGACACAGTGGGCACAGATACGCAGTATTTT. Together with reference TRBV5-4 and TRBJ2-3, the CDR3 gives the full variable domain: ETGVTQSPTHLIKTRGQQVTLRCSSQSGHNTVSWYQQALGQGPQFIFQYYREEENGRGNFPPRFSGLQFPNYSSELNVNALELDDSALYLCASMDTVGTDTQYFGPGTRLTVL.

The chain is built from TRBV6-5 and TRBJ2-3; TRBD2 is a possible D gene (5 bases). Germline lookup yields CDR1 MNHEY and CDR2 SVGAGI. This CDR3 is 12 amino acids long. Trimming removed 8 bases at V and 7 bases at J, with 13 bases between. The CDR3 sequence: CASLGVGYTQYF. CDR3 in DNA: TGTGCCAGCCTCGGGGTCGGGTATACGCAGTATTTT.